The entry below describes one T cell receptor beta chain. The sample comes from a study of cytomegalovirus exposure and HLA in healthy donors. The CDR3 sequence is 15 residues long. V shed 3 bases and J shed 0 bases, with 11 bases lying between them. CDR1 is MDHEN, CDR2 SYDVKM, per germline. A multiplex PCR was run with 60 Vbeta primers and 13 Jbeta primers. Data came from immunoSEQ multiplex PCR; TCRdb stores just in-frame clones and leaves some out. The table includes under 200,000 clones, around 79% detected once. The chain is built from TRBV28 and TRBJ1-1, with a tentative D call TRBD1 (6 bases). This receptor was obtained from a woman aged 40 to 50 in good health and CMV-seropositive. Input material: PBMCs. CDR3 region: CASSLLGQLNTEAFF. The CDR3, as DNA: TGTGCCAGCAGTTTGTTAGGACAGCTGAACACTGAAGCTTTCTTT.